This T cell receptor beta chain was profiled in a study of T cells expressing NK-cell markers. Study-wide results and limits: Several of the donors also had these clonotypes leading their CD3+CD56-NKG2C+ fraction.

CDR3 size: 14 residues. The germline CDR1 and CDR2 sequences are SGHRS and YFSETQ. Details on this clonotype: No antigen is known for it.

From the 5' RACE reads, TCRdb lists one entry per CDR3 protein and no DNA. The repertoire shows about 260,000 distinct CDR3 sequences; the top ten hold 3.5% to 5%. The sequence was obtained from a woman between 18 and 70 years old in good health. This chain connects TRBV5-1 to TRBJ2-7. The source material was blood T cells: a sorted CD56 or NKG2C T cell subset, CD4+ or CD8+ T cells, or bulk PBMC T cells (not recorded which). CDR3 residues: CASSFTSDSYEQYF.